The source of this T cell receptor (beta chain) is a study of radiotherapy plus CTLA-4 blockade in lung cancer. The assay was immunoSEQ multiplex PCR, and TCRdb's table has in-frame clones only and misses some. The table shows about 120,000 clones, with 75% to 90% occurring only once. Per germline, CDR1 KGHSH and CDR2 LQKENI. The CDR3 is 13 residues long. Between the trimmed V and J ends, which lost 6 bases and 6 bases, there was a span of 14 bases. The V and J genes are TRBV18 and TRBJ1-2; D gene unclear. The input for sequencing was peripheral blood, taken from a patient treated with radiotherapy plus ipilimumab. The origin of this receptor is a human donor with non-small cell lung cancer that progressed on radiotherapy plus ipilimumab. Here the CDR3 reads CASSQAGKDGYTF. The CDR3 nucleotides are TGTGCCAGCTCCCAGGCGGGGAAGGATGGCTACACCTTC.